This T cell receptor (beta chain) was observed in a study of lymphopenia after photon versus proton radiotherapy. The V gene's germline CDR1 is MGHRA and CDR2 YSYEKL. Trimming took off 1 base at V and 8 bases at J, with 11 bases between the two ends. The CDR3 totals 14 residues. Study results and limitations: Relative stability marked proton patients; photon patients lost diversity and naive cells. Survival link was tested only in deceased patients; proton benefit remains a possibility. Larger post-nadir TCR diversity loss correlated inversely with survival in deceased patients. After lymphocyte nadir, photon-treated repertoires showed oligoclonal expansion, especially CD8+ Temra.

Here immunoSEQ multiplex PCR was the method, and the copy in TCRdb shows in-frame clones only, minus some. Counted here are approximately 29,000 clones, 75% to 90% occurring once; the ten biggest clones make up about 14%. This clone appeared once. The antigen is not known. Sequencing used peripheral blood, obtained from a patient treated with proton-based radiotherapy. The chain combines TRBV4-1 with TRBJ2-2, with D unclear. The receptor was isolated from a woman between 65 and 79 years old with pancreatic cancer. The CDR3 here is CASSQGPVGGELFF. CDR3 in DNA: TGCGCCAGCAGCCAAGGGCCGGTGGGGGGGGAGCTGTTTTTT.